The next 30 T cell receptor beta chains were all read from a single sample in a study of blood T cells in healthy people across ages. For the second PCR, which ran for roughly 7 to 11 cycles, a sample-barcoded 5' primer and a J-beta primer mix were used. TCRdb redid the calling of the 5' RACE reads with MiXCR, one entry per CDR3 protein. The table shows some 1.8 million distinct CDR3 sequences, with about 39% occurring only once. The sample taken for sequencing was blood. These receptors came from a human donor in good health.

The rearrangement links TRBV29-1 to TRBJ2-7, with D possibly being TRBD2 (7 bases). CDR1 is SQVTM and CDR2 is ANQGSEA in the germline V gene. Trimming cost V 7 bases and J 6 bases, with 16 bases left between them. The CDR3 runs to 12 residues. In nucleotides, the CDR3 is TGCAGCGGTGATGGGGGGGGCGGCGAGCAGTACTTC. Protein product: CSGDGGGGEQYF.

This clonotype was counted between two and nine times. The genes are TRBV5-1 and TRBJ1-4, with 7 bases fitting TRBD1. The J segment lost 0 bases and the V segment lost 0 bases, leaving 5 bases of the junction unmatched. The germline gives CDR1 SGHRS, CDR2 YFSETQ. The CDR3 contains 17 residues. The CDR3 reads CASSLARGVTTNEKLFF. Here the CDR3 DNA reads TGCGCCAGCAGCTTGGCCAGGGGGGTTACAACTAATGAAAAACTGTTTTTT.

This chain uses TRBV7-2 with TRBJ2-3; no firm D call. From germline, CDR1 is SGHTA and CDR2 FQGNSA. The V end lost 4 bases, the J end lost 1 base, and 9 bases lay between the germline ends. This CDR3 contains 14 residues. This CDR3 reads CASSSILRTDTQYF. CDR3 bases: TGTGCCAGCAGCTCCATTCTACGCACAGATACGCAGTATTTT.

The chain uses TRBV5-1 and TRBJ1-2; D call uncertain. The length of the CDR3 is 14 residues. The V gene lost 5 bases and the J gene lost 5 bases, with 16 bases spanning the gap. The germline gives CDR1 SGHRS, CDR2 YFSETQ. The CDR3, as DNA: TGCGCCAGCAGATACATTGAGGCAGGATATGGCTACACCTTC. Protein product: CASRYIEAGYGYTF.

This chain joins TRBV20-1 and TRBJ2-3; 11 bases are a match to TRBD2. The length of the CDR3 is 19 residues. With V trimmed by 0 bases and J by 0 bases, 11 bases remained unmatched. Looked up from germline, CDR1 is DFQATT and CDR2 is SNEGSKA (reference sequence). This chain's CDR3 is CSARDLRLAGGPSTDTQYF. CDR3 sequence (DNA): TGCAGTGCTAGAGATCTTAGGCTAGCGGGGGGTCCTAGCACAGATACGCAGTATTTT.

The chain has TRBV20-1 and TRBJ1-2, with D unresolved. The V end lost 6 bases, the J end lost 5 bases, and 10 bases lay between the germline ends. The V gene's germline CDR1 is DFQATT and CDR2 SNEGSKA (reference sequence). There are 11 residues in the CDR3. CDR3 protein: CSATGCYGYTF. DNA for the CDR3: TGCAGTGCAACGGGATGTTATGGCTACACCTTC.

This clonotype was detected a few times. The V gene is TRBV12-3 or TRBV12-4, the J gene TRBJ1-2; TRBD1 is a possible D gene (5 bases). V lost 1 base to trimming and J lost 1 base, with 10 bases between them. The CDR3 covers 15 residues. CDR3 sequence: CASSLESQGNYGYTF. The CDR3 coding sequence is TGTGCCAGCAGTTTAGAGTCTCAGGGTAACTATGGCTACACCTTC.

The chain couples TRBV5-6 to TRBJ1-2; tentative D call: TRBD1 (5 bases). The germline V and J ends were trimmed by 1 base and 4 bases, with 11 bases remaining between them. CDR1 is SGHDT and CDR2 is YYEEEE in the germline V gene. The CDR3 sequence is 14 residues long. CDR3 coding DNA: TGTGCCAGCAGCTTGATGCAGGGATCCTATGGCTACACCTTC. It translates to CASSLMQGSYGYTF.

As regards this clonotype: An end of the junction does not agree with germline; a read error may underlie this. V usage is TRBV5-1 and J usage is TRBJ2-5; D is unresolved. CDR3 size: 13 residues. Germline assignment: CDR1 SGHRS and CDR2 YFSETQ. CDR3 in amino acids: CAGSLDSRKTQYF. As DNA, the CDR3 is TGCGCCGGCAGCTTAGATTCTCGAAAGACCCAGTACTTC.

This clonotype occurred a few times. DNA of the CDR3: TGCAGTGCTAGAGATCATGAGCGGGGGACAGATACGCAGTATTTT. This sequence encodes CSARDHERGTDTQYF. This chain links TRBV20-1 with TRBJ2-3, with TRBD2 matching 8 bases. V trimming: 0 bases; J trimming: 3 bases; junction bases outside the gene matches: 5. The CDR3 length is 15 residues. CDR1 DFQATT and CDR2 SNEGSKA come from the germline V gene (reference sequence).

This clonotype came up a few times. V and J are TRBV2 and TRBJ1-2; D unclear. Trimming pared 6 bases from V and 8 bases from J, leaving 10 bases between. CDR1 is SNHLY and CDR2 is FYNNEI in the germline V gene. The CDR3 loop spans 11 amino acids. The CDR3 DNA sequence: TGTGCCAGCAGCGCATCAGGAGGCTACACCTTC. Amino acids: CASSASGGYTF.

With regard to this clonotype: This CDR3 is missing its conserved last phenylalanine or tryptophan, likely due to a read error. V is TRBV12-3 or TRBV12-4 and J is TRBJ2-1; TRBD1 agrees at 8 bases. V shed 5 bases, J shed 5 bases, and the junction held 11 bases outside the gene matches. CDR3 length equals 16 residues. The CDR3 here is CASSLKQGVVDNEQFS. Here the CDR3 DNA reads TGTGCCAGCAGTCTGAAACAGGGGGTTGTGGACAATGAGCAGTTCTCC.

In regard to this clonotype: At one end the junction does not follow the germline gene, possibly because of a read error. The J gene is TRBJ2-4, the V gene TRBV4-3; 7 bases fit TRBD1. Germline V gives CDR1 LGHNA, CDR2 YSLEER. This CDR3 has 18 residues. The chain's CDR3 is CTSSQLYRGSMTKNIQYF. The CDR3 bases are TGCACCAGCAGCCAACTTTACAGGGGATCCATGACCAAAAACATTCAGTACTTC.

This clonotype was seen more than once but under ten times. V usage is TRBV20-1 and J usage is TRBJ1-5, with no clear D. V was clipped by 6 bases and J by 4 bases, with 13 bases between them. The V gene's germline CDR1 is DFQATT and CDR2 SNEGSKA (reference sequence). This CDR3 spans 13 amino acids. The CDR3 DNA is TGCAGTGCCCGGCGACAAATTAATCAGCCCCAGCATTTT. This translates into CSARRQINQPQHF.

This chain connects TRBV29-1 to TRBJ2-5; maybe TRBD1 (6 bases). Germline assignment: CDR1 SQVTM and CDR2 ANQGSEA. V lost 3 bases to trimming and J lost 2 bases, with 16 bases between them. CDR3 length: 15 amino acids. CDR3 amino acids: CSVDRGRQVQETQYF. CDR3 bases: TGCAGCGTTGATCGGGGTCGACAGGTTCAAGAGACCCAGTACTTC.

There are a few counts of this clonotype. This rearrangement joins TRBV5-1 to TRBJ2-1, with TRBD2 matching over 11 bases. Looked up from germline, CDR1 is SGHRS and CDR2 is YFSETQ. This CDR3 has 17 residues. V lost 0 bases and J lost 6; bases outside the gene matches: 8. The CDR3, as DNA: TGCGCCAGCAGCTTGGCCTTCTCTAGCGGGGGGCCCAATGAGCAGTTCTTC. Its translation: CASSLAFSSGGPNEQFF.

This rearrangement joins TRBV4-3 to TRBJ1-1, with 8 bases lining up with TRBD1. Unmatched junction bases numbered 7, after V lost 5 bases and J lost 2 bases. There are 15 residues in the CDR3. Looked up from germline, CDR1 is LGHNA and CDR2 is YSLEER. In DNA, the CDR3 is TGCGCCAGCAGCTCCCGGGACAGGCTAAACACTGAAGCTTTCTTT. Protein: CASSSRDRLNTEAFF.

In the case of this clonotype: Germline is not matched at one junction end, which may reflect a read error. The V and J genes are TRBV28 and TRBJ2-1; TRBD1 matches 9 bases. This CDR3 is 17 amino acids long. The V gene's germline CDR1 is MDHEN and CDR2 SYDVKM. In DNA, the CDR3 is TGTGCCAACAGTTTTTTTAACAGGGGGCGGGGGTACAATGAGCAGTTCTTC. Its protein product is CANSFFNRGRGYNEQFF. The variable domain in full, with the rest retrieved from reference TRBV28 and TRBJ2-1, is DVKVTQSSRYLVKRTGEKVFLECVQDMDHENMFWYRQDPGLGLRLIYFSYDVKMKEKGDIPEGYSVSREKKERFSLILESASTNQTSMYLCANSFFNRGRGYNEQFFGPGTRLTVL.

Worth noting for this clonotype: The final CDR3 position lacks the conserved phenylalanine or tryptophan, pointing to a likely read error. The chain couples TRBV5-1 to TRBJ2-4; maybe TRBD2 (6 bases). The CDR3 runs 15 residues. V was cut by 2 bases and J by 6 bases, with 15 bases left in between. The germline V gene encodes CDR1 SGHRS and CDR2 YFSETQ. The CDR3 is CASSLSGTYGNIQYC. In DNA form, the CDR3 reads TGCGCCAGCAGCTTATCAGGGACTTACGGAAACATTCAGTACTGC.

In its sample, this clonotype was seen a few times. V is TRBV20-1 and J is TRBJ2-7, with unresolved D. The CDR3 is made up of 14 amino acids. Germline V gene sequence: CDR1 DFQATT, CDR2 SNEGSKA (reference sequence). The V gene lost 3 bases and the J gene lost 0 bases, with 12 bases spanning the gap. CDR3 sequence (DNA): TGCAGTGCTAGGGAAGTAGGACCCTCCTACGAGCAGTACTTC. This encodes CSAREVGPSYEQYF.

This rearrangement joins TRBV5-5 to TRBJ2-2; tentative D call: TRBD1 (6 bases). V dropped 4 bases and J dropped 4 bases, with 17 bases sitting between them. The CDR3 has 16 amino acids. Per germline, CDR1 SGHKS and CDR2 YYEKEE (reference sequence). The CDR3 coding sequence is TGTGCCAGCAGCCGCACACCAGGGGTGGGCACCGGGGAGCTGTTTTTT. Amino acid sequence: CASSRTPGVGTGELFF.

The chain uses TRBV24-1 and TRBJ1-2; 7 positions agree with TRBD1. Germline V gives CDR1 KGHDR, CDR2 SFDVKD. This CDR3 contains 15 residues. With V trimmed by 5 bases and J by 2 bases, 7 bases remained unmatched. The CDR3 DNA reads TGTGCCACCAGTGGTTCCAGGGGGACCAACTATGGCTACACCTTC. Translating gives CATSGSRGTNYGYTF.

This clonotype was counted a single time. The rearrangement links TRBV6-5 to TRBJ1-1; TRBD1 matches 8 bases. CDR1 and CDR2 (germline): MNHEY, SVGAGI. V gave up 6 bases and J gave up 6 bases; unmatched junction bases: 9. The CDR3 is made up of 14 amino acids. In DNA, the CDR3 is TGTGCCAGCAGCCGACTTACAGGGGGATCTGAAGCTTTCTTT. It specifies CASSRLTGGSEAFF.

This clonotype has only one observation. V usage is TRBV29-1 and J usage is TRBJ2-1, with TRBD2 identical over 14 bases. The CDR3 spans 15 residues. The V gene's germline CDR1 is SQVTM and CDR2 ANQGSEA. The J segment lost 10 bases and the V segment lost 2 bases, leaving 7 bases of the junction unmatched. The CDR3 DNA sequence: TGCAGCGTTGAACCAACCGGGACTAGCGGGGGAGAGCAGTTCTTC. Protein sequence: CSVEPTGTSGGEQFF.

DNA for the CDR3: TGTGCCAGCAGCTCTTTGGGGCCGGGGGAGCAGTTCTTC. This codes for CASSSLGPGEQFF. The gene calls are TRBV7-9 and TRBJ2-1; D may correspond to TRBD1 or TRBD2 (5 bases each). V was cut by 4 bases and J by 10 bases, with 14 bases left in between. The germline V gene encodes CDR1 SEHNR and CDR2 FQNEAQ (reference sequence). The CDR3 has 13 residues.

The sample holds a few counts of this clonotype. V and J are TRBV15 and TRBJ1-5, with D hard to call. Germline loops: CDR1 LNHNV, CDR2 YYDKDF (reference sequence). This CDR3 contains 15 residues. V lost 5 bases to trimming and J lost 3 bases, with 14 bases between them. CDR3 nucleotide sequence: TGTGCCACCAGCTTGGGTATTGGGTCCAATCAGCCCCAGCATTTT. Translated: CATSLGIGSNQPQHF.

The CDR3 is CSAKTRDFSYEQYF. CDR3 nucleotides: TGCAGTGCTAAAACCCGGGACTTCTCCTACGAGCAGTACTTC. The rearrangement links TRBV20-1 to TRBJ2-4; TRBD2 might be the D (6 bases). The tail of the sequence fits TRBJ2-7 better, so the J call may be wrong. This CDR3 has 14 residues. Germline CDR1 DFQATT, CDR2 SNEGSKA (reference sequence).

This clonotype has only a few counts. The V gene is TRBV10-3, the J gene TRBJ2-4; D not resolved. Germline values: CDR1 ENHRY, CDR2 SYGVKD. There are 14 residues in the CDR3. Trimming left V 2 bases short and J 2 bases short, with 7 bases between. The CDR3 reads CAISEGRTKNIQYF. The CDR3 DNA reads as TGTGCCATCAGTGAGGGGCGGACCAAAAACATTCAGTACTTC.

The chain carries TRBV29-1 and TRBJ2-1, with TRBD1 as a possible D gene (5 bases). Germline V gene lookup returns CDR1 SQVTM and CDR2 ANQGSEA. The V end lost 1 base, the J end lost 3 bases, and 10 bases lay between the germline ends. The CDR3 spans 14 residues. The CDR3 spells CSVEGRVVYNEQFF. As DNA, the CDR3 is TGCAGCGTTGAAGGCAGGGTGGTCTACAATGAGCAGTTCTTC.

Of note for this clonotype: Germline and junction disagree at one end, which may indicate a read error. The chain is built from TRBV11-1 and TRBJ1-2; D call uncertain. The CDR3 is 12 amino acids. In germline, CDR1 is SGHAT, CDR2 FQDESV (reference sequence). CDR3 in amino acids: CASSLPGYDYTF. CDR3 in DNA: TGTGCCAGCAGCTTACCGGGGTATGACTACACCTTC. The whole variable domain, filled in from reference TRBV11-1 and TRBJ1-2, reads EAEVAQSPRYKITEKSQAVAFWCDPISGHATLYWYRQILGQGPELLVQFQDESVVDDSQLPKDRFSAERLKGVDSTLKIQPAELGDSAMYLCASSLPGYDYTFGSGTRLTVV.